The 22 T cell receptor beta chains below all came from one sample that was sequenced in a study of OX40 agonist ivuxolimab in advanced cancers. The repertoire was sequenced with immunoSEQ multiplex PCR; TCRdb's copy has only in-frame clones and lacks some. The sample lists roughly 57,000 clones, 70% to 85% occurring once. This material consisted of CD4+ or CD8+ T cells sorted from blood, taken in a trial of the OX40 agonist ivuxolimab. The receptor source for this set is an adult with an advanced solid tumor such as melanoma, head and neck, liver or kidney cancer.

The V and J genes are TRBV2 and TRBJ1-6; no clear D gene. V was clipped by 4 bases and J by 8 bases, with 9 bases between them. This CDR3 is 13 amino acids long. Germline V CDR1 and CDR2: SNHLY, FYNNEI. Written as DNA, the CDR3 is TGTGCCAGCAGTGGGGGTGGGTATTCACCCCTCCACTTT. It codes for CASSGGGYSPLHF.

V usage is TRBV5-1 and J usage is TRBJ1-1; 8 bases fit TRBD1. The CDR3 has 13 residues. CDR1 and CDR2 from the germline V gene are SGHRS and YFSETQ. Trimming cost V 3 bases and J 7 bases; bases outside gene matches: 5. CDR3 in amino acids: CASSSLGQGEAFF. In DNA, the CDR3 is TGCGCCAGCAGCTCCCTCGGACAGGGTGAAGCTTTCTTT.

The chain recombines TRBV4-2 with TRBJ2-1; 9 bases align to TRBD1. V lost 3 bases to trimming and J lost 5 bases; unmatched junction nucleotides: 11. This CDR3 is 17 amino acids long. The V gene's germline CDR1 is LGHNA and CDR2 YNFKEQ. The CDR3 bases are TGTGCCAGCAGCCAGTACCCTGCCGGGACAGGGCACAATGAGCAGTTCTTC. Amino acids: CASSQYPAGTGHNEQFF.

The V call is TRBV7-6, the J call TRBJ2-5; D is undetermined. V was cut by 4 bases and J by 2 bases, with 5 bases left in between. This CDR3 region has 12 residues. CDR1 SGHVS and CDR2 FNYEAQ come from the germline V gene. The CDR3 here is CASSYFQETQYF. In nucleotides, the CDR3 is TGTGCCAGCAGCTACTTTCAAGAGACCCAGTACTTC. The variable domain in full, with the rest retrieved from reference TRBV7-6 and TRBJ2-5, is GAGVSQSPRYKVTKRGQDVALRCDPISGHVSLYWYRQALGQGPEFLTYFNYEAQQDKSGLPNDRFSAERPEGSISTLTIQRTEQRDSAMYRCASSYFQETQYFGPGTRLLVL.

CDR3: CASSLLSYEQYF. The CDR3 nucleotides read TGTGCCAGCAGCTTGCTGAGTTACGAGCAGTACTTC. The chain joins TRBV5-6 to TRBJ2-7; no clear D gene. The CDR3 extends over 12 amino acids. Per germline, CDR1 SGHDT and CDR2 YYEEEE. V was shortened by 1 base and J by 4 bases, with 6 bases between the two germline ends.

This clone was found a few times. This chain links TRBV14 with TRBJ2-7; weak D call: TRBD2 (6 bases). V gave up 1 base and J gave up 1 base, with 11 bases separating them. The CDR3 length is 15 residues. Germline CDR1 is SGHDN and CDR2 is FVKESK. CDR3 in DNA: TGTGCCAGCAGCCAAGTCACGGGGACTTCCTACGAGCAGTACTTC. Its translation is CASSQVTGTSYEQYF.

This chain uses TRBV28 with TRBJ2-2; D remains ambiguous. The V end was cut by 5 bases, the J end by 3 bases, with 13 bases between. Germline V CDR1 and CDR2: MDHEN, SYDVKM. This CDR3 is 15 amino acids long. As DNA, the CDR3 is TGTGCCAGCAGTGAAGGTTCTCGGGACACCGGGGAGCTGTTTTTT. It translates to CASSEGSRDTGELFF.

This chain joins TRBV7-3 and TRBJ1-2; weak D call: TRBD1 (6 bases). Trimming shortened V by 1 base and J by 3 bases, and 9 bases separated the two germline ends. Germline V gene sequence: CDR1 SGHTA, CDR2 FQGTGA. The CDR3 is 14 amino acids. The CDR3 DNA reads as TGTGCCAGCAGCTTAATTAACAGGGACTATGGCTACACCTTC. Its protein product is CASSLINRDYGYTF.

A few counts support this clone. This chain uses TRBV27 with TRBJ1-1; 12 bases fit TRBD1. CDR1 is MNHEY and CDR2 is SMNVEV in the germline V gene (reference sequence). The V and J ends lost 5 bases and 7 bases, in that order; junction bases with no gene match: 17. The CDR3 consists of 18 residues. CDR3 sequence reads: CASSGGQGARVSSYEAFF. CDR3 nucleotide sequence: TGTGCCAGCAGTGGGGGACAGGGGGCTCGTGTGTCCTCGTATGAAGCTTTCTTT.

The chain employs TRBV6-5 and TRBJ2-7; 7 positions agree with TRBD1. The length of the CDR3 is 14 residues. Germline assignment: CDR1 MNHEY and CDR2 SVGAGI. With 6 bases clipped from V and 1 base from J, the junction kept 6 bases outside the gene matches. CDR3 protein: CASRRRQGSYEQYF. Written as DNA, the CDR3 is TGTGCCAGCAGGAGGAGACAGGGTTCCTACGAGCAGTACTTC.

The chain combines TRBV5-4 with TRBJ2-5; 9 nucleotides agree with TRBD2. Per germline, CDR1 SGHNT and CDR2 YYREEE (reference sequence). J was trimmed by 4 bases and V by 3 bases; bases with no gene match: 7. This CDR3 has 15 residues. The DNA of the CDR3 is TGTGCCAGCAGCTCGACTAGCGGCTCGGGAGAGACCCAGTACTTC. Encoded protein: CASSSTSGSGETQYF.

At least ten counts were recorded for this clone. The V gene is TRBV27, the J gene TRBJ1-6; 7 nucleotides align to TRBD1. Germline V gene sequence: CDR1 MNHEY, CDR2 SMNVEV (reference sequence). V trimming: 5 bases; J trimming: 9 bases; junction bases outside the gene matches: 4. The length of the CDR3 is 13 residues. The CDR3 DNA follows: TGTGCCAGCAGTCAACAGGGGCCTTCACCCCTCCACTTT. Translating it yields CASSQQGPSPLHF.

The chain combines TRBV2 with TRBJ2-1; TRBD1 matches 8 bases. Looked up from germline, CDR1 is SNHLY and CDR2 is FYNNEI. The CDR3 consists of 15 residues. V shed 6 bases, J shed 6 bases, and the junction held 10 bases outside the gene matches. The CDR3 DNA reads as TGTGCCAGCAGCGCCCAATCAACAGGGGGCAATGAGCAGTTCTTC. This encodes CASSAQSTGGNEQFF. Combining the CDR3 with reference TRBV2 and TRBJ2-1 gives the whole variable domain EPEVTQTPSHQVTQMGQEVILRCVPISNHLYFYWYRQILGQKVEFLVSFYNNEISEKSEIFDDQFSVERPDGSNFTLKIRSTKLEDSAMYFCASSAQSTGGNEQFFGPGTRLTVL.

This rearrangement joins TRBV19 to TRBJ1-1, with D perhaps TRBD1 (5 bases). Germline lookup yields CDR1 LNHDA and CDR2 SQIVND (reference sequence). CDR3 length equals 17 residues. Trimming took 5 bases from V and 0 from J, leaving 19 bases between them. The CDR3, as DNA: TGTGCCAGTAGTCCAGAGACGGGGCGACGGATGAACACTGAAGCTTTCTTT. Translation gives CASSPETGRRMNTEAFF.

The V call is TRBV2, the J call TRBJ1-5; D is uncertain. The germline V gene has CDR1 SNHLY and CDR2 FYNNEI. This CDR3 has 14 amino acids. Trimming removed 4 bases at V and 0 bases at J, with 7 bases between. The CDR3 DNA follows: TGTGCCAGCAGTGTGAGCTATAGCAATCAGCCCCAGCATTTT. Protein sequence: CASSVSYSNQPQHF. Looking up the rest from reference TRBV2 and TRBJ1-5 gives the full variable domain: EPEVTQTPSHQVTQMGQEVILRCVPISNHLYFYWYRQILGQKVEFLVSFYNNEISEKSEIFDDQFSVERPDGSNFTLKIRSTKLEDSAMYFCASSVSYSNQPQHFGDGTRLSIL.

The chain employs TRBV28 and TRBJ2-7, with a weak D call TRBD1 (6 bases). The CDR3 contains 12 residues. Germline CDR1 reads MDHEN; CDR2 reads SYDVKM. Trimming took off 6 bases at V and 4 bases at J, with 10 bases between the two ends. The CDR3 nucleotides read TGTGCCAGCAGCCCGGACAGATACGAGCAGTACTTC. Its translation: CASSPDRYEQYF.

The gene calls are TRBV7-6 and TRBJ2-7; possible D gene TRBD1, 6 bases. There are 13 residues in the CDR3. V lost 3 bases, J lost 5 bases, and 11 bases lay in between. Germline loops: CDR1 SGHVS, CDR2 FNYEAQ. The CDR3 loop reads CASSFNRAHEQYF. Here the CDR3 DNA reads TGTGCCAGCAGCTTTAACAGGGCCCACGAGCAGTACTTC.

This chain links TRBV19 with TRBJ1-1; D possibly corresponds to TRBD1 (5 bases). CDR1 and CDR2 from the germline V gene are LNHDA and SQIVND (reference sequence). The CDR3 is 16 amino acids. V was trimmed by 1 base and J by 0 bases, leaving 12 bases between them. The CDR3 DNA is TGTGCCAGTAGTATAGTCCGGACACAGCTGAACACTGAAGCTTTCTTT. Translated: CASSIVRTQLNTEAFF.

V is TRBV7-9 and J is TRBJ2-2, with D uncertain. V lost 1 base to trimming and J lost 6 bases, with 9 bases between them. The CDR3 is 14 amino acids. The germline V gene has CDR1 SEHNR and CDR2 FQNEAQ (reference sequence). CDR3: CASSLEGRSGELFF. In DNA form, the CDR3 reads TGTGCCAGCAGCTTAGAAGGTAGATCCGGGGAGCTGTTTTTT.

The chain couples TRBV5-1 to TRBJ1-4; D unclear. Per the germline V gene, CDR1 is SGHRS and CDR2 is YFSETQ. Trimming removed 2 bases from V and 5 bases from J, with 19 bases in between. This CDR3 contains 17 residues. The CDR3 reads CASSLPREDTNNEKLFF. CDR3 bases: TGCGCCAGCAGCTTACCGCGCGAAGACACAAACAATGAAAAACTGTTTTTT.

The rearrangement links TRBV2 to TRBJ2-1, with 8 bases aligning to TRBD2. Per the germline V gene, CDR1 is SNHLY and CDR2 is FYNNEI. V dropped 6 bases and J dropped 5; count of bases not matched to a gene: 9. This CDR3 region has 15 residues. The DNA for the CDR3 is TGTGCCAGCAGATCCACCGGGACTAGAAACAATGAGCAGTTCTTC. It yields the protein CASRSTGTRNNEQFF.

A few counts support this clone. The chain employs TRBV7-8 and TRBJ2-1, with a possible D match to TRBD1 (5 bases). The length of the CDR3 is 13 residues. Trimming removed 5 bases at V and 9 bases at J, with 14 bases between. Per germline, CDR1 SGHVS and CDR2 FQNEAQ. The CDR3 sequence: CASSTRQYGEQFF. DNA for the CDR3: TGTGCCAGCAGCACCCGACAGTACGGTGAGCAGTTCTTC.